Listed here are 13 T cell receptor beta chains from one sample, sequenced in a study of beta chain features in type 1 diabetes. Since all of the isolated RNA was reverse transcribed, expressed TCRB transcripts were what got sequenced. The data were produced by immunoSEQ multiplex PCR, yet TCRdb's version contains in-frame clones alone and is incomplete. Of approximately 200,000 clones listed, 9.6% are singletons. Sequenced sample: naive CD4+ T cells from blood. The receptors derive from a woman between 18 and 30 years old in good health.

This chain joins TRBV7-9 and TRBJ1-1; 8 bases match TRBD1. J lost 1 base, V lost 5 bases, and 0 bases had no gene match. Per germline, CDR1 SEHNR and CDR2 FQNEAQ (reference sequence). The CDR3 runs 13 residues. This CDR3 reads CASSGQGNTEAFF. The CDR3 bases are TGTGCCAGCAGCGGACAGGGGAACACTGAAGCTTTCTTT.

The chain carries TRBV6-6 and TRBJ2-3; 7 nucleotides match TRBD1. Germline CDR1 MNHNY, CDR2 SVGAGI (reference sequence). CDR3 length: 14 amino acids. With 5 bases clipped from V and 4 bases from J, the junction kept 6 bases outside the gene matches. For the CDR3, the DNA is TGTGCCAGCAGTCTCGGGACAGCGGCAGATACGCAGTATTTT. This translates into CASSLGTAADTQYF.

This clone was counted only a few times. The V gene is TRBV9, the J gene TRBJ2-5, with 8 positions matching TRBD1. CDR3 length: 14 amino acids. CDR1 is SGDLS, CDR2 YYNGEE, per germline. Trimming removed 3 bases from V and 4 bases from J; junction bases left unmatched: 5. The CDR3 nucleotides are TGTGCCAGCAGCGCAGACAGGGGAGGAGAGACCCAGTACTTC. The encoded protein is CASSADRGGETQYF.

The chain links TRBV2 to TRBJ2-3; D uncertain. CDR1 is SNHLY, CDR2 FYNNEI, per germline. This CDR3 is 11 amino acids long. Trimming pared 4 bases from V and 14 bases from J, leaving 13 bases between. CDR3 protein: CASSAMAIAYF. As DNA, the CDR3 is TGTGCCAGCAGTGCTATGGCTATAGCGTATTTT.

This clone was recorded a few times. This sequence joins TRBV28 and TRBJ2-7; weak D call: TRBD2 (5 bases). V was pared by 5 bases and J by 3 bases, with 14 bases between. Germline V lookup: CDR1 MDHEN, CDR2 SYDVKM. CDR3 length: 14 amino acids. The DNA of the CDR3 is TGTGCCAGCAGTCCCCCGTTCCGGGGCTACGAGCAGTACTTC. Its translation: CASSPPFRGYEQYF. The full variable domain, with the rest looked up from reference TRBV28 and TRBJ2-7, is DVKVTQSSRYLVKRTGEKVFLECVQDMDHENMFWYRQDPGLGLRLIYFSYDVKMKEKGDIPEGYSVSREKKERFSLILESASTNQTSMYLCASSPPFRGYEQYFGPGTRLTVT.

This clone has more than one count but fewer than ten. The V and J genes are TRBV6-5 and TRBJ2-5; D uncertain. This CDR3 region has 12 residues. CDR1 and CDR2 (germline): MNHEY, SVGAGI. V was cut by 2 bases and J by 7 bases, with 8 bases left in between. CDR3 bases: TGTGCCAGCAGTTACCCCCGGTCGACCCAGTACTTC. This translates into CASSYPRSTQYF.

This clone turned up a few times. This chain uses TRBV4-1 with TRBJ1-1, with 8 positions matching TRBD1. The CDR3 consists of 15 residues. Per germline, CDR1 MGHRA and CDR2 YSYEKL. With 1 base clipped from V and 6 bases from J, the junction kept 7 bases outside the gene matches. This chain's CDR3 is CASSQVLRRGPEAFF. CDR3 DNA sequence: TGCGCCAGCAGCCAAGTTCTTCGCAGGGGGCCTGAAGCTTTCTTT.

Many counts were recorded for this clone. V usage is TRBV7-9 and J usage is TRBJ1-1; possible D gene TRBD1, 5 bases. This CDR3 has 13 amino acids. Germline V gene sequence: CDR1 SEHNR, CDR2 FQNEAQ (reference sequence). V was trimmed by 8 bases and J by 3 bases, leaving 13 bases between them. CDR3 nucleotide sequence: TGTGCCAGCGATCCGGGGGGAGACACTGAAGCTTTCTTT. It is translated as CASDPGGDTEAFF.

In its sample, this clone was seen a few times. This sequence joins TRBV14 and TRBJ2-1; TRBD2 is a possible D gene (6 bases). Germline V gives CDR1 SGHDN, CDR2 FVKESK. The CDR3 consists of 16 residues. Between the trimmed V and J ends, which lost 0 bases and 1 base, there was a span of 10 bases. The chain's CDR3 is CASSQDLGTSYNEQFF. The CDR3 DNA is TGTGCCAGCAGCCAAGATTTGGGGACTTCCTACAATGAGCAGTTCTTC.

This sequence joins TRBV6-1 and TRBJ1-6, with 8 bases aligning to TRBD1. V lost 7 bases and J lost 10; bases outside the gene matches: 12. Germline V gene data show CDR1 as MNHNS and CDR2 as SASEGT. This CDR3 has 15 amino acids. The CDR3 sequence: CASTRRSGGESPLHF. The CDR3 DNA sequence: TGTGCCAGCACCCGCCGGTCAGGGGGCGAGTCACCCCTCCACTTT.

V is TRBV19 and J is TRBJ1-5; D is unresolved. The length of the CDR3 is 12 residues. From germline, CDR1 is LNHDA and CDR2 SQIVND (reference sequence). The V end was cut by 8 bases, the J end by 4 bases, with 9 bases between. Here the CDR3 DNA reads TGTGCCAGTGAAACAGTGAATCAGCCCCAGCATTTT. The encoded protein is CASETVNQPQHF.

This clone was detected a few times. The V call is TRBV19, the J call TRBJ2-1; 12 nucleotides align to TRBD2. CDR3 size: 16 residues. J lost 2 bases, V lost 5 bases, and 4 bases had no gene match. CDR1 and CDR2 (germline): LNHDA, SQIVND (reference sequence). In nucleotides, the CDR3 is TGTGCCAGTAGTCCACGGACTAGCGGGGCCTACAATGAGCAGTTCTTC. This sequence encodes CASSPRTSGAYNEQFF.

The gene calls are TRBV19 and TRBJ1-4; 7 positions agree with TRBD1. This CDR3 comprises 14 residues. Germline V gene sequence: CDR1 LNHDA, CDR2 SQIVND (reference sequence). With V trimmed by 5 bases and J by 7 bases, 7 bases remained unmatched. The CDR3 DNA follows: TGTGCCAGTAGTGACAGGGAATGGGCTGAAAAACTGTTTTTT. Amino acids: CASSDREWAEKLFF. Full variable domain (outside the CDR3, taken from reference TRBV19 and TRBJ1-4): DGGITQSPKYLFRKEGQNVTLSCEQNLNHDAMYWYRQDPGQGLRLIYYSQIVNDFQKGDIAEGYSVSREKKESFPLTVTSAQKNPTAFYLCASSDREWAEKLFFGSGTQLSVL.